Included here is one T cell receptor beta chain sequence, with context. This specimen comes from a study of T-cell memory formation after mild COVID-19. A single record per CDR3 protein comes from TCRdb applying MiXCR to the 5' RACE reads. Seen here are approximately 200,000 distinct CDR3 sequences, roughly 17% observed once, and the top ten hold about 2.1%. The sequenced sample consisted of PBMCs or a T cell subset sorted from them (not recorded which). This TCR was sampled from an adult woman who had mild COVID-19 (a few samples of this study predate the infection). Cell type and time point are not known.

CDR3 sequence: CATARGLTTGELFF. The DNA for the CDR3 is TGTGCCACTGCTCGGGGACTGACCACCGGGGAGCTGTTTTTT. This chain uses TRBV24-1 with TRBJ2-2; D might be TRBD2 (6 bases). Germline loops: CDR1 KGHDR, CDR2 SFDVKD. Trimming cost V 10 bases and J 4 bases, with 15 bases left between them. The CDR3 covers 14 residues.